The 25 T cell receptor beta chains listed next were all sequenced from one sample in a study of cytomegalovirus exposure and HLA in healthy donors. PCR employed 60 Vbeta and 13 Jbeta primers. TCRdb keeps only in-frame clones here, not all; method: immunoSEQ multiplex PCR. The data show 110,000 to 150,000 clones, around 78% seen once. The material sequenced was PBMCs. These receptors all stem from a male donor in good health and CMV-seronegative.

V usage is TRBV13 and J usage is TRBJ2-7, with D possibly matching TRBD1 (6 bases). The germline CDR1 and CDR2 sequences are PRHDT and FYEKMQ (reference sequence). The CDR3 is made up of 16 amino acids. V lost 2 bases and J lost 2, with 16 bases in between. CDR3 region: CASSLTVIGQTYEQYF. The CDR3 DNA sequence: TGTGCCAGCAGCTTAACTGTTATCGGACAGACCTACGAGCAGTACTTC.

This rearrangement joins TRBV6-5 to TRBJ2-7; 8 bases are shared with TRBD1. In germline, CDR1 is MNHEY, CDR2 SVGAGI. This CDR3 region has 13 residues. The trim removed 5 bases at V and 4 bases at J, leaving 4 bases unmatched. The CDR3 DNA sequence: TGTGCCAGCAGTCGACAGGGGAGGTACGAGCAGTACTTC. This encodes CASSRQGRYEQYF.

This clone was counted between two and nine times. V gene TRBV9 combines with J gene TRBJ2-3; 9 bases are shared with TRBD2. There are 17 residues in the CDR3. V shed 0 bases and J 0 bases; nucleotides not matched to a gene: 5. Germline values: CDR1 SGDLS, CDR2 YYNGEE. The CDR3 region has the DNA TGTGCCAGCAGCGTAGGTGGTAGCGGGAGTAGCACAGATACGCAGTATTTT. It encodes CASSVGGSGSSTDTQYF. Full variable domain (missing parts from reference TRBV9 and TRBJ2-3): DSGVTQTPKHLITATGQRVTLRCSPRSGDLSVYWYQQSLDQGLQFLIQYYNGEERAKGNILERFSAQQFPDLHSELNLSSLELGDSALYFCASSVGGSGSSTDTQYFGPGTRLTVL.

In its sample, this clone was seen once. The chain has TRBV30 and TRBJ2-2, with D possibly TRBD2 on 6 matching bases. Germline loops: CDR1 GTSNPN, CDR2 SVGIG (reference sequence). The V and J ends lost 3 bases and 5 bases respectively, with 13 bases between them. CDR3 size: 14 residues. CDR3 DNA sequence: TGTGCCTGGAGGGCGGGACTTGCGACCGGGGAGCTGTTTTTT. Translation: CAWRAGLATGELFF.

This chain links TRBV5-1 with TRBJ1-2; D not resolved. The CDR3 covers 15 residues. Between the trimmed V and J ends, which lost 0 bases and 3 bases, there was a span of 12 bases. The germline V gene encodes CDR1 SGHRS and CDR2 YFSETQ. The CDR3 nucleotides are TGCGCCAGCAGCTTGGAGGGAGGTCATGACTATGGCTACACCTTC. It codes for CASSLEGGHDYGYTF.

The V and J genes are TRBV4-2 and TRBJ2-7, with TRBD1 matching 9 bases. The CDR3 sequence is 16 residues long. After removal of 1 base from V and 6 bases from J, the junction contained 10 bases not matched to a gene. CDR1 is LGHNA, CDR2 YNFKEQ, per germline. CDR3 in DNA: TGTGCCAGCAGCCAAGCGATGACACAGGGGGCAGGCGAGCAGTACTTC. This translates into CASSQAMTQGAGEQYF.

The CDR3 nucleotides read TGTGCCAGCAGCCCAGAACAGCTCACCGGGGAGCTGTTTTTT. Encoded protein: CASSPEQLTGELFF. The chain carries TRBV9 and TRBJ2-2, with D unclear. Germline V gives CDR1 SGDLS, CDR2 YYNGEE. The CDR3 consists of 14 residues. Trimming shortened V by 4 bases and J by 4 bases, and 11 bases separated the two germline ends.

This clone was seen only a few times. The rearrangement joins TRBV19 to TRBJ1-4; a weak D match, TRBD1 (6 bases). The CDR3 extends over 15 amino acids. V gave up 3 bases and J gave up 8 bases, with 16 bases separating them. The germline CDR1 and CDR2 sequences are LNHDA and SQIVND (reference sequence). The chain's CDR3 is CASSISRTDGEKLFF. CDR3 in DNA: TGTGCCAGTAGTATCTCGAGGACAGACGGCGAAAAACTGTTTTTT.

This chain connects TRBV9 to TRBJ1-2, with 9 nucleotides matching TRBD1. V was clipped by 3 bases and J by 2 bases; unmatched bases: 5. CDR1 is SGDLS and CDR2 is YYNGEE in the germline V gene. This CDR3 contains 15 residues. CDR3: CASSAPGQGNYGYTF. The DNA of the CDR3 is TGTGCCAGCAGCGCGCCGGGACAGGGCAACTATGGCTACACCTTC.

The chain carries TRBV6-6 and TRBJ2-7; tentatively, D is TRBD1 (6 bases). This CDR3 is 12 amino acids long. From germline, CDR1 is MNHNY and CDR2 SVGAGI (reference sequence). Trimming left V 8 bases short and J 3 bases short, with 11 bases between. CDR3 protein: CASEDSHYEQYF. The CDR3 region has the DNA TGTGCCAGCGAGGACAGTCACTACGAGCAGTACTTC.

The rearrangement joins TRBV4-2 to TRBJ1-1; D might be TRBD1 (5 bases). The CDR3 loop spans 16 amino acids. CDR1 and CDR2 (germline): LGHNA, YNFKEQ. Trimming took off 0 bases at V and 4 bases at J, with 15 bases between the two ends. CDR3 bases: TGTGCCAGCAGCCAAGATTGGCGAGGAAGGGGCACTGAAGCTTTCTTT. It yields the protein CASSQDWRGRGTEAFF.

The CDR3: CASSGGFGNQPQHF. The CDR3 nucleotides are TGTGCCAGCAGTGGAGGGTTCGGCAATCAGCCCCAGCATTTT. The rearrangement uses TRBV2 and TRBJ1-5; D remains ambiguous. This CDR3 has 14 amino acids. V was cut by 4 bases and J by 2 bases, with 9 bases left in between. CDR1 is SNHLY, CDR2 FYNNEI, per germline.

The rearrangement joins TRBV9 to TRBJ1-1, with 9 bases aligning to TRBD1. Germline V gene sequence: CDR1 SGDLS, CDR2 YYNGEE. The J segment lost 1 base and the V segment lost 0 bases, leaving 4 bases of the junction unmatched. This CDR3 contains 16 residues. The CDR3 sequence: CASSVATGGANTEAFF. DNA for the CDR3: TGTGCCAGCAGCGTAGCTACAGGGGGCGCGAACACTGAAGCTTTCTTT.

The rearrangement uses TRBV5-4 and TRBJ2-1, with TRBD2 matching 11 bases. With V trimmed by 4 bases and J by 7 bases, 4 bases remained unmatched. The CDR3 is 14 residues long. The V gene's germline CDR1 is SGHNT and CDR2 YYREEE (reference sequence). DNA for the CDR3: TGTGCCAGCAGCCTTAGCGGGAGGGGTAATGAGCAGTTCTTC. This translates into CASSLSGRGNEQFF.

V and J are TRBV4-1 and TRBJ1-4; no reliable D call. With 1 base removed from V and 4 bases from J, the gap between germline ends came to 13 bases. The CDR3 loop spans 16 amino acids. Germline V CDR1 and CDR2: MGHRA, YSYEKL. DNA for the CDR3: TGCGCCAGCAGCCAAGTATTGCGGCTGAATAATGAAAAACTGTTTTTT. Its protein is CASSQVLRLNNEKLFF.

The chain carries TRBV5-4 and TRBJ2-7; a possible D gene is TRBD1 (6 bases). Germline lookup yields CDR1 SGHNT and CDR2 YYREEE (reference sequence). The CDR3 has 15 amino acids. The V end lost 4 bases, the J end lost 0 bases, and 14 bases lay between the germline ends. The CDR3 bases are TGTGCCAGCAGCCTAGGGGGTAGAAGCTCCTACGAGCAGTACTTC. Amino acids: CASSLGGRSSYEQYF.

This clone was detected only a few times. The chain joins TRBV6-5 to TRBJ1-2, with 10 bases aligning to TRBD1. Unmatched junction bases numbered 5, after V lost 8 bases and J lost 8 bases. Germline CDR1 MNHEY, CDR2 SVGAGI. This CDR3 spans 12 amino acids. DNA of the CDR3: TGTGCCAGCGGACAGGGGGTCGAAGGCTACACCTTC. This encodes CASGQGVEGYTF.

The V and J genes are TRBV7-6 and TRBJ2-2, with 8 bases lining up with TRBD1. V shed 4 bases, J shed 6 bases, and the junction held 10 bases outside the gene matches. Germline loops: CDR1 SGHVS, CDR2 FNYEAQ. The CDR3 runs to 16 residues. The CDR3 loop is CASSSQTGAKAGELFF. The CDR3 coding sequence is TGTGCCAGCAGCTCACAGACAGGGGCAAAGGCCGGGGAGCTGTTTTTT.

This clone was observed a few times. The chain joins TRBV6-4 to TRBJ2-1; TRBD2 might be the D (5 bases). The CDR3 is 13 residues long. The germline V gene encodes CDR1 MRHNA and CDR2 SNTAGT. Trimming left V 4 bases short and J 9 bases short, with 13 bases between. This chain's CDR3 is CASSVREYGEQFF. CDR3 in DNA: TGTGCCAGCAGTGTGAGGGAATATGGTGAGCAGTTCTTC.

The chain employs TRBV10-3 and TRBJ2-5, with TRBD1 identical over 9 bases. The CDR3 contains 13 residues. The V gene's germline CDR1 is ENHRY and CDR2 SYGVKD. The trim removed 6 bases at V and 5 bases at J, leaving 4 bases unmatched. The CDR3 here is CAISRDRAETQYF. Here the CDR3 DNA reads TGTGCCATCAGCCGGGACAGGGCGGAGACCCAGTACTTC.

Only a few counts were recorded for this clone. The chain couples TRBV7-2 to TRBJ2-7; 10 bases align to TRBD1. Looked up from germline, CDR1 is SGHTA and CDR2 is FQGNSA. This CDR3 region has 17 residues. The trim removed 5 bases at V and 4 bases at J, leaving 14 bases unmatched. CDR3 sequence: CASSVRQGASPVYEQYF. The CDR3 coding sequence is TGTGCCAGCAGCGTCCGACAGGGGGCATCTCCCGTTTACGAGCAGTACTTC.

The V call is TRBV5-4, the J call TRBJ2-7; tentatively, D is TRBD2 (5 bases). The CDR3 runs 15 residues. The germline CDR1 and CDR2 sequences are SGHNT and YYREEE (reference sequence). Trimming removed 4 bases from V and 1 base from J, with 15 bases in between. CDR3 bases: TGTGCCAGCAGCGGGCTCTACAGCGGATCCTACGAGCAGTACTTC. This codes for CASSGLYSGSYEQYF.

The V and J genes are TRBV6-1 and TRBJ1-6; D remains unclear. There are 18 residues in the CDR3. CDR1 and CDR2 from the germline V gene are MNHNS and SASEGT. V lost 4 bases to trimming and J lost 0 bases, with 16 bases between them. CDR3: CASSVNTRGSSYNSPLHF. The CDR3 nucleotides are TGTGCCAGCAGTGTAAACACCCGCGGTAGCTCCTATAATTCACCCCTCCACTTT.

V is TRBV9 and J is TRBJ1-2; 7 bases are a match to TRBD1. The CDR3 extends over 18 amino acids. Trimming took 3 bases from V and 4 from J; bases not matched to a gene: 18. Looked up from germline, CDR1 is SGDLS and CDR2 is YYNGEE. For the CDR3, the DNA is TGTGCCAGCAGCGGGACAGGTTCCCGCGGCTATTTATCCTATGGCTACACCTTC. It translates to CASSGTGSRGYLSYGYTF.

The chain carries TRBV2 and TRBJ2-7; 10 positions match TRBD2. The V and J ends lost 5 bases and 8 bases, in that order; junction bases with no gene match: 12. The germline gives CDR1 SNHLY, CDR2 FYNNEI. The CDR3 is 15 amino acids. The DNA for the CDR3 is TGTGCCAGCAGTTCGCAAACTAGCGGGGTTGGACAGCAGTACTTC. Translating it yields CASSSQTSGVGQQYF.